This T cell receptor (beta chain) was identified in a study of cytomegalovirus exposure and HLA in healthy donors. The PCR had 60 Vbeta and 13 Jbeta primers. Assay used: immunoSEQ multiplex PCR; TCRdb lists only in-frame clones, some missing. The data contain approximately 130,000 clones, under 90% of them seen just once; the ten biggest clones take up about 0.76%. Findings of the study overall: Some V segments (TRBV6-2 and TRBV6-3 among them) were excluded as indistinguishable. One later analysis reportedly identified an Asian-associated ancestry cluster that showed fewer N-insertions than the approximately 710-donor mean. When analyzed later, a missense DCLRE1C variant was found to be linked to TCR beta V- and J-gene trimming.

The donors (healthy individuals) were bone marrow donors. The junction had 1 base not matched to a gene; V was cut back by 5 bases and J by 1 base. Germline V gene data show CDR1 as LNHDA and CDR2 as SQIVND (reference sequence). This CDR3 is 14 amino acids long. As concerns this clone: Its specificity is not known.

This clonotype originated in a man aged 18 to 30 in good health and CMV-seronegative. The genes are TRBV19 and TRBJ2-7; TRBD2 matches at 11 bases. The sequencing sample was made of PBMCs. For the CDR3, the DNA is TGTGCCAGTAGTTCTAGCGGGGGGTCCTACGAGCAGTACTTC. Protein product: CASSSSGGSYEQYF.